The 9 T cell receptor beta chains below come from one sample, sequenced in a study of blood T cell repertoires in COVID-19. Clones were read by immunoSEQ multiplex PCR, and TCRdb kept only the in-frame ones, dropping some. In the table there are about 120,000 clones, approximately 89% of which are singletons. The specimen sequenced was peripheral blood. These receptors all come from a middle-aged man with acute or convalescent COVID-19.

The chain combines TRBV7-9 with TRBJ1-4; D perhaps matches TRBD1 (5 bases). The CDR3 runs to 13 residues. The germline CDR1 and CDR2 sequences are SEHNR and FQNEAQ (reference sequence). The ends were cut back, 1 base at V and 6 bases at J, with 6 bases in the middle. The chain's CDR3 is CASSLGGYEKLFF. Here the CDR3 DNA reads TGTGCCAGCAGCTTAGGGGGCTATGAAAAACTGTTTTTT. Full variable domain (outside the CDR3, taken from reference TRBV7-9 and TRBJ1-4): DTGVSQNPRHKITKRGQNVTFRCDPISEHNRLYWYRQTLGQGPEFLTYFQNEAQLEKSRLLSDRFSAERPKGSFSTLEIQRTEQGDSAMYLCASSLGGYEKLFFGSGTQLSVL.

V gene TRBV7-8 combines with J gene TRBJ1-4, with 8 bases fitting TRBD1. The CDR3 consists of 14 residues. Germline V gene lookup returns CDR1 SGHVS and CDR2 FQNEAQ. V was pared by 5 bases and J by 7 bases, with 6 bases of the junction left unmatched. CDR3 coding DNA: TGTGCCAGCAGCCCAGGACAGGGAGGTGAAAAACTGTTTTTT. The encoded protein is CASSPGQGGEKLFF.

The chain recombines TRBV6-1 with TRBJ1-5; 9 nucleotides align to TRBD1. Germline-derived CDR1 and CDR2 are MNHNS and SASEGT. Losses at the gene ends were 0 bases for V and 3 bases for J; bases not matched to a gene: 3. The CDR3 runs 16 residues. The DNA of the CDR3 is TGTGCCAGCAGTGAAGCCGGGACAGGGACCAATCAGCCCCAGCATTTT. Translated: CASSEAGTGTNQPQHF.

The genes are TRBV19 and TRBJ1-6; possible D gene TRBD1, 5 bases. This CDR3 comprises 16 residues. The V and J ends lost 4 bases and 4 bases respectively, with 14 bases between them. CDR1 is LNHDA and CDR2 is SQIVND in the germline V gene (reference sequence). The CDR3 is CASSRRGGGYNSPLHF. DNA for the CDR3: TGTGCCAGTAGTAGGCGTGGGGGAGGATATAATTCACCCCTCCACTTT.

This sequence joins TRBV2 and TRBJ2-7; D remains unclear. The CDR3 is made up of 16 amino acids. V was shortened by 9 bases and J by 5 bases, with 26 bases between the two germline ends. CDR1 and CDR2 (germline): SNHLY, FYNNEI. The CDR3 protein is CASSRSRRSPTHEQYF. CDR3 DNA: TGTGCCAGTAGCCGGAGTCGTAGGAGTCCCACCCACGAGCAGTACTTC.

The V and J genes are TRBV11-3 and TRBJ2-1; 12 bases line up with TRBD2. Germline trimming cut 1 base from V and 6 bases from J; bases unmatched to any gene: 7. The CDR3 is 17 amino acids. The germline gives CDR1 SGHNT, CDR2 YENEEA. CDR3 sequence reads: CASSLGARTSGVNEQFF. The DNA of the CDR3 is TGTGCCAGCAGCTTAGGAGCTCGGACTAGCGGGGTCAATGAGCAGTTCTTC.

The rearrangement joins TRBV4-3 to TRBJ2-6; D is possibly TRBD2 (5 bases). V was shortened by 0 bases and J by 2 bases, with 8 bases between the two germline ends. The length of the CDR3 is 16 residues. CDR1 is LGHNA, CDR2 YSLEER, per germline. The DNA for the CDR3 is TGCGCCAGCAGCCAAGAGGGAGTAGCTGGGGCCAACGTCCTGACTTTC. Its protein is CASSQEGVAGANVLTF.

This clone was detected only once. The rearrangement uses TRBV15 and TRBJ1-4; 7 bases match TRBD1. The CDR3 covers 17 residues. V shed 0 bases, J shed 0 bases, and the junction held 4 bases outside the gene matches. Germline loops: CDR1 LNHNV, CDR2 YYDKDF (reference sequence). The DNA for the CDR3 is TGTGCCACCAGCAGAGAGGGACAGACGGCAACTAATGAAAAACTGTTTTTT. Its protein product is CATSREGQTATNEKLFF.

The chain employs TRBV2 and TRBJ2-3, with a tentative D call TRBD2 (6 bases). CDR1 and CDR2 (germline): SNHLY, FYNNEI. Deletions cut 7 bases from V and 11 bases from J, with 13 bases between. The CDR3 length is 11 residues. The DNA of the CDR3 is TGTGCCAGCACCCTAGAGGGAGGGCAGTATTTT. Translation gives CASTLEGGQYF.